This T cell receptor beta chain was recovered during a study of CD8+ T cells in alopecia areata listed by TCRdb under 2018. Notes on the research overall: The treated patients, all with moderate-to-severe alopecia areata, were enrolled in an open-label pilot trial of oral tofacitinib given at 5 to 10 mg twice daily. Tofacitinib was administered for 6 to 18 months, and 6 months of follow-up off drug were then conducted to assess delayed response and recurrence. In both human patients and the C3H/HeJ mouse model, the study applied high-throughput TCRbeta sequencing to look at T cell clonal expansion in alopecia areata. Scalp tissue and sorted CD4+ and CD8+ peripheral blood T cells from patchy and totalis/universalis alopecia areata patients and from healthy controls were covered by human TCRbeta sequencing. Patients on tofacitinib were biopsied at baseline and after 4 and 24 weeks of treatment, and several of the patients also had a later scalp biopsy. Scalp clonality was compared across normal scalp (n=4), patchy alopecia areata scalp (n=8), and alopecia totalis/universalis scalp (n=8). The RNA source kit depended on sample type: the PAXgene miRNA kit for fixed scalp, the miRNeasy kit for PBMCs, and the RNeasy kit for mouse skin. Amplification of TCRbeta CDR3 regions was done by immunoSEQ multiplex PCR using 35 Vbeta forward primers and 13 Jbeta reverse primers.

A word on this clone: There is no known antigen for this receptor. Nothing much larger sits one base from this clone, and base qualities are not available.

The time point label here, explained by the study, means: baseline before oral tofacitinib. Lesional scalp punch biopsies and peripheral blood were collected from alopecia areata patients. PBMCs were isolated by density centrifugation and stained for CD3, CD4 and CD8, and CD4+ and CD8+ T cells were sorted on a FACSAria. Deletion took 4 bases off V and 0 bases off J, with a span of 9 bases between the germline ends. From its cysteine to its phenylalanine, the CDR3 spans 14 amino acids. The kept DNA is CDR3 alone, 42 bases in frame from the first base. The germline V gene (reference sequence) yields SEHNR for CDR1 and FQNEAQ for CDR2. Study-level results and caveats: Higher clonality and more expanded CD8+ clones were observed in lesional scalp than in normal scalp, particularly in alopecia totalis/universalis, a finding suggestive of antigenic drive. TCR sequences shared between patients were less clear than in mice, possibly partly because of HLA diversity in the patient population. Unlike mouse skin, where gammadelta T cells dominate, normal human skin contains resident alphabeta T cells that get sequenced too, which complicates analysis of the scalp TCR repertoire.

Library construction relied on the immunoSEQ multiplex PCR assay. RNA was extracted from all samples and reverse transcribed into cDNA as template for TCR sequencing. First-strand cDNA was synthesized using SuperScript III with a 2:1 mix of oligo-dT and random hexamers. Amplification bias was assessed with a synthetic immune receptor repertoire, and residual bias was removed computationally. As for the authors' bioinformatics: After raw reads were preprocessed to remove errors, the CDR3 was defined following IMGT conventions as running from the conserved cysteine to phenylalanine. To get clonality, Shannon entropy was normalized by log2 of the number of productive unique TCRs and the result was subtracted from 1. CD4 or CD8 identity of scalp clones was inferred by cross-referencing scalp TCRbeta sequences with sorted blood CD4 and CD8 repertoires. This is the immuneACCESS table as TCRdb keeps it, with only in-frame sequences that have V and J called. A part of the clones is gone; compared with another copy, unresolved V genes explain less than half, and the rest is unexplained. V and J calls plus clone size are reproduced from that table; the DNA served to infer D and trimming. The sample profile shows 45,000 to 60,000 clones; around 96% of them were found once. In total, the top ten clones hold about 26% of the sample.

The TCR sequence derives from a human donor with alopecia areata. This receptor chain uses TRBV7-9 and TRBJ2-5; matching of 5 bases hints at TRBD2 as the D gene. This sample comprised CD8+ T cells sorted from blood, obtained at week 0. This receptor has the CDR3 CASSSTSYQETQYF. The bases read TGTGCCAGCAGCTCAACTAGTTACCAAGAGACCCAGTACTTC.